A single sample gave rise to the 16 T cell receptor beta chains below, sequenced in a study of blood T cell repertoires in COVID-19. Produced via immunoSEQ multiplex PCR; TCRdb's table is partial and in-frame only. Of over 250,000 clones listed, around 89% are singletons. Sequenced sample: peripheral blood. The receptors were gathered from a woman in her fifties or sixties with acute or convalescent COVID-19.

The chain carries TRBV7-3 and TRBJ2-2; 9 bases are a match to TRBD1. Germline trimming cut 3 bases from V and 5 bases from J; bases unmatched to any gene: 7. The CDR3 totals 16 residues. CDR1 is SGHTA, CDR2 FQGTGA, per germline. CDR3: CASSLAGDRVTGELFF. CDR3 nucleotide sequence: TGTGCCAGCAGCTTGGCCGGGGACAGGGTGACCGGGGAGCTGTTTTTT.

The J gene is TRBJ2-5, the V gene TRBV15, with 12 bases identical to TRBD2. This CDR3 comprises 18 residues. Germline lookup yields CDR1 LNHNV and CDR2 YYDKDF (reference sequence). Germline trimming cut 3 bases from V and 5 bases from J; bases unmatched to any gene: 13. The CDR3 region has the DNA TGTGCCACCAGCAGGCAAGGACTAGCGGGGCCAAGCCCGGAGACCCAGTACTTC. Translated, it gives CATSRQGLAGPSPETQYF. The complete variable domain, with remaining parts taken from reference TRBV15 and TRBJ2-5, reads DAMVIQNPRYQVTQFGKPVTLSCSQTLNHNVMYWYQQKSSQAPKLLFHYYDKDFNNEADTPDNFQSRRPNTSFCFLDIRSPGLGDTAMYLCATSRQGLAGPSPETQYFGPGTRLLVL.

The chain combines TRBV2 with TRBJ1-1, with D hard to call. Germline CDR1 and CDR2: SNHLY and FYNNEI. The CDR3 has 13 amino acids. V gave up 1 base and J gave up 3 bases, with 6 bases separating them. Here the CDR3 reads CASSEDPDTEAFF. DNA for the CDR3: TGTGCCAGCAGTGAAGACCCGGACACTGAAGCTTTCTTT.

The rearrangement joins TRBV12-3 or TRBV12-4 to TRBJ1-5, with 7 bases aligning to TRBD1. V lost 2 bases, J lost 7 bases, and 2 bases stayed unmatched. CDR3 length equals 13 residues. This CDR3 is CASSLTGEQPQHF. The CDR3 DNA reads TGTGCCAGCAGTTTAACAGGGGAACAGCCCCAGCATTTT.

This clone was observed a handful of times. This chain links TRBV19 with TRBJ2-2, with TRBD2 identical over 7 bases. The CDR3 runs 18 residues. The J segment lost 2 bases and the V segment lost 0 bases, leaving 9 bases of the junction unmatched. Looked up from germline, CDR1 is LNHDA and CDR2 is SQIVND (reference sequence). CDR3 sequence (DNA): TGTGCCAGTAGTATAGAGGGGGGGACCATCTTAAACACCGGGGAGCTGTTTTTT. Residues: CASSIEGGTILNTGELFF.

The V call is TRBV30, the J call TRBJ2-7; 7 bases agree with TRBD2. J lost 5 bases, V lost 2 bases, and 12 bases had no gene match. Per germline, CDR1 GTSNPN and CDR2 SVGIG (reference sequence). The CDR3 has 15 residues. The CDR3 reads CAWSSTGTTNDEQYF. The CDR3 DNA is TGTGCCTGGAGTTCCACCGGGACTACGAACGACGAGCAGTACTTC.

This clone occurred once. The chain carries TRBV28 and TRBJ1-1; weak D call: TRBD1 (6 bases). Trimming pared 5 bases from V and 3 bases from J, leaving 16 bases between. The CDR3 contains 15 residues. The germline V gene has CDR1 MDHEN and CDR2 SYDVKM. CDR3: CASSTIGGPDTEAFF. DNA for the CDR3: TGTGCCAGCAGTACGATCGGGGGGCCGGACACTGAAGCTTTCTTT.

The chain employs TRBV4-2 and TRBJ1-2; the match to TRBD1 covers 9 bases. The CDR3 has 15 amino acids. In germline, CDR1 is LGHNA, CDR2 YNFKEQ. V lost 4 bases and J lost 4; bases outside the gene matches: 7. CDR3 amino acids: CASSPPRDRVYGYTF. The DNA of the CDR3 is TGTGCCAGCAGCCCCCCCAGGGACAGGGTCTATGGCTACACCTTC.

V usage is TRBV7-9 and J usage is TRBJ1-2; 7 bases map to TRBD1. J lost 3 bases, V lost 4 bases, and 8 bases had no gene match. This CDR3 contains 15 residues. The germline CDR1 and CDR2 sequences are SEHNR and FQNEAQ (reference sequence). The CDR3 loop reads CASSSLGGAHYGYTF. For the CDR3, the DNA is TGTGCCAGCAGCTCCCTAGGGGGCGCTCACTATGGCTACACCTTC.

The chain is built from TRBV5-1 and TRBJ2-7, with D possibly being TRBD1 (6 bases). Trimming left V 3 bases short and J 2 bases short, with 15 bases between. Germline-derived CDR1 and CDR2 are SGHRS and YFSETQ. The CDR3 extends over 15 amino acids. This chain's CDR3 is CASSSPGQRTYEQYF. The DNA for the CDR3 is TGCGCCAGCAGCTCCCCGGGACAACGAACCTACGAGCAGTACTTC.

The V gene is TRBV7-2, the J gene TRBJ2-3; 13 nucleotides agree with TRBD2. After removal of 0 bases from V and 2 bases from J, the junction contained 5 bases not matched to a gene. Looked up from germline, CDR1 is SGHTA and CDR2 is FQGNSA. The CDR3 covers 18 residues. The CDR3 loop reads CASSLAWTSGGFTDTQYF. CDR3 DNA sequence: TGTGCCAGCAGCTTAGCTTGGACTAGCGGGGGATTCACAGATACGCAGTATTTT.

V gene TRBV28 combines with J gene TRBJ2-1; the D gene is possibly TRBD1 (6 bases). The ends were cut back, 4 bases at V and 0 bases at J, with 16 bases in the middle. In germline, CDR1 is MDHEN, CDR2 SYDVKM. This CDR3 has 17 amino acids. CDR3 sequence reads: CASSSLGQWSSYNEQFF. CDR3 sequence (DNA): TGTGCCAGCAGTTCCCTCGGACAGTGGAGCTCCTACAATGAGCAGTTCTTC.

The CDR3 DNA follows: TGTGCCAGCAGTGAAGCAGCCAGCGGGCTACCCAATGAGCAGTTCTTC. This translates into CASSEAASGLPNEQFF. The chain combines TRBV6-1 with TRBJ2-1; possibly TRBD2 for D (6 bases). Trimming took 0 bases from V and 6 from J, leaving 15 bases between them. This CDR3 comprises 16 residues. Germline V gene lookup returns CDR1 MNHNS and CDR2 SASEGT.

The chain recombines TRBV19 with TRBJ2-7, with TRBD1 identical over 8 bases. The CDR3 runs 15 residues. Trimming removed 5 bases from V and 0 bases from J; junction bases left unmatched: 6. Germline assignment: CDR1 LNHDA and CDR2 SQIVND (reference sequence). The CDR3 bases are TGTGCCAGTAGTGGAAGGACAGGGCCCTCCTACGAGCAGTACTTC. Its protein product is CASSGRTGPSYEQYF.

The chain links TRBV7-8 to TRBJ2-7; 8 nucleotides agree with TRBD2. Trimming cost V 5 bases and J 1 base; bases outside gene matches: 4. This CDR3 is built from 14 residues. The germline V gene has CDR1 SGHVS and CDR2 FQNEAQ. CDR3 amino acids: CASSRGGSSYEQYF. Written as DNA, the CDR3 is TGTGCCAGCAGCCGGGGGGGGAGTTCCTACGAGCAGTACTTC.

The rearrangement joins TRBV19 to TRBJ2-2; 9 positions agree with TRBD2. Trimming took 6 bases from V and 0 from J; bases not matched to a gene: 5. CDR3 length equals 16 residues. Germline V gene data show CDR1 as LNHDA and CDR2 as SQIVND (reference sequence). In nucleotides, the CDR3 is TGTGCCAGTAGGGAGACTAGCGGATCGAACACCGGGGAGCTGTTTTTT. Its protein is CASRETSGSNTGELFF.